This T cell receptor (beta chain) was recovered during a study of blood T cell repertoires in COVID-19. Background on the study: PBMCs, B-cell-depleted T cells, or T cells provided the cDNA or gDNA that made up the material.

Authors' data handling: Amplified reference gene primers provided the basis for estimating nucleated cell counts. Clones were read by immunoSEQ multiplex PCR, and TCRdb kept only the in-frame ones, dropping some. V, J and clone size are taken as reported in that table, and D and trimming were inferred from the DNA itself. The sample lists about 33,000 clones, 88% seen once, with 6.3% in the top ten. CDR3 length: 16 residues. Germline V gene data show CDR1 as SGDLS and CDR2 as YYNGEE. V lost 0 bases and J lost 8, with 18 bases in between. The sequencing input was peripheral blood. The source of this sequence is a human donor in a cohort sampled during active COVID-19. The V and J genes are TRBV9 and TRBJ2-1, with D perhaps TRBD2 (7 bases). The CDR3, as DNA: TGTGCCAGCAGCGTAGGGGGGGGCCCCTTATTGGATGAGCAGTTCTTC. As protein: CASSVGGGPLLDEQFF.